The clone carrying this T cell receptor beta chain has just a few counts. RNA transcripts gave rise to amplified TCR beta CDR3 regions. The HTBI set primed first-round TCR CDR3 RT-PCR. A single record per CDR3 protein comes from TCRdb applying MiXCR to the multiplex PCR reads. The table includes fewer than 900,000 distinct CDR3 sequences, less than 20% detected once. The data originate from a study of T cells in Graves' hyperthyroidism and ophthalmopathy. V gave up 0 bases and J gave up 4 bases; unmatched junction bases: 6. CDR3 size: 17 residues. In germline, CDR1 is LGHDT, CDR2 YNNKEL (reference sequence).

The genes are TRBV3-1 and TRBJ2-5, with 12 bases fitting TRBD2. Material for sequencing was blood. The clonotype comes from a man in his late teens or twenties with Graves' hyperthyroidism. CDR3 amino acids: CASSQESSSGRGETQYF. The CDR3 DNA sequence: TGTGCCAGCAGCCAAGAAAGCTCTAGCGGGAGGGGAGAGACCCAGTACTTC.